This TCR beta chain was sequenced for a study of blood T cells in healthy people across ages. The second PCR ran roughly 7 to 12 cycles with a sample-barcoded 5' primer and J-beta primers. Each cDNA molecule received a tag from a template-switch adaptor that had 12 random nucleotides. In TCRdb, the 5' RACE reads were re-called with MiXCR into one record per CDR3 protein. The sample includes some 880,000 distinct CDR3 sequences, roughly 40% of them seen just once. V was cut by 5 bases and J by 4 bases, with 18 bases left in between. The CDR3 extends over 16 amino acids. Germline V gene data show CDR1 as MNHEY and CDR2 as SVGAGI.

The source of this sequence is a man aged 18 to 29 in good health. Sequencing was done on a sample of blood. This chain links TRBV6-5 with TRBJ2-1, with D perhaps TRBD1 or TRBD2 (6 bases each). The CDR3 DNA follows: TGTGCCAGCAGTACGATGGACGGAGGGGGATACAATGAGCAGTTCTTC. It codes for CASSTMDGGGYNEQFF.